This is a list of T cell receptor beta chains from one sample in a study of T cells expressing NK-cell markers. Reanalyzing the 5' RACE reads, TCRdb keeps one entry per CDR3 protein, without DNA. Its table records around 380,000 distinct CDR3 sequences. Input material: blood T cells: a sorted CD56 or NKG2C T cell subset, CD4+ or CD8+ T cells, or bulk PBMC T cells (not recorded which). The receptors here all came from a woman between 45 and 65 years old in good health. Both conserved end residues are part of each CDR3. Each record gives: V gene, J gene, CDR3 protein.

TRBV12-3/TRBV12-4	TRBJ2-7	CASSFWDRASYEQYF
TRBV24-1	TRBJ2-5	CATSDSGRIRKETQYF
TRBV5-1	TRBJ2-3	CASSLKRQASTDTQYF
TRBV10-1	TRBJ2-2	CASSEVAGNTGELFF
TRBV12-3/TRBV12-4	TRBJ2-4	CASGRAKNIQYF
TRBV21-1	TRBJ2-5	CASTSIAGGETQYF
TRBV11-2	TRBJ2-5	CASTTRGALPGTQYF
TRBV5-1	TRBJ2-1	CASSLRASGEYNEQFF
TRBV5-1	TRBJ1-2	CASSLVGLGTPSGGNGYTF
TRBV18	TRBJ1-1	CASSPNRGRKDTEAFF
TRBV15	TRBJ2-1	CATSKVGSYNEQFF
TRBV14	TRBJ2-5	CASGTSSDETQYF
TRBV20-1	TRBJ1-2	CSARGIGMTGDYGYTF
TRBV5-1	TRBJ1-5	CASSLGGTDNQPQHF
TRBV9	TRBJ2-7	CASSLLSGAYEQYF
TRBV7-9	TRBJ2-1	CASSSAPGTSGKFSYNEQFF
TRBV10-3	TRBJ2-3	CAISASSGADTQYF
TRBV29-1	TRBJ2-3	CSVGGQGALDTQYF
TRBV30	TRBJ2-1	CAWSQGLAGDEQFF
TRBV7-8	TRBJ1-1	CASRDMAGNTEAFF
TRBV5-1	TRBJ2-5	CASSPLTRQETQYF
TRBV2	TRBJ2-3	CASRDRDTDTQYF
TRBV2	TRBJ2-4	CASTKGGTPEYF
TRBV5-1	TRBJ2-7	CASSSGERGGHEQYF
TRBV3-1	TRBJ2-3	CASSQEVAGAKDTQYF
TRBV29-1	TRBJ2-1	CSVDSGAQTSYNEQFF
TRBV11-2	TRBJ2-5	CASSPRGDWRGTQYF
TRBV3-1	TRBJ1-1	CASSSDRGQGTEAFF
TRBV6-6	TRBJ2-5	CASMGGEGLAGGIETQYF
TRBV20-1	TRBJ2-1	CSARDEPLGEQFF
TRBV20-1	TRBJ2-5	CSAKTSGLETQYF
TRBV19	TRBJ2-5	CASRLAGDGQETQYF
TRBV29-1	TRBJ2-1	CSVVVLSSYNEQFF
TRBV15	TRBJ2-1	CATSRATSGGNEQFF
TRBV7-2	TRBJ2-1	CASSLDSSYNEQFF
TRBV5-1	TRBJ2-2	CASSYTDLAENTGELFF
TRBV6-4	TRBJ2-7	CASTKVTAIAYEQYF
TRBV20-1	TRBJ2-1	CSARDLVKRELYNEQFF
TRBV3-1	TRBJ2-1	CASSQERLAAFF
TRBV20-1	TRBJ2-2	CSAEVEGARTGELFF
TRBV6-6	TRBJ1-2	CASSLGQGLSGYTF
TRBV6-5	TRBJ2-7	CASSYSIGSGRSYEQYF
TRBV15	TRBJ1-3	CATSIPAGNTIYF
TRBV29-1	TRBJ1-1	CSVEPGGPNTEAFF
TRBV5-6	TRBJ2-3	CASSFLDPTDTQYF
TRBV11-1	TRBJ1-1	CASTIGQNTRWNTEAFF
TRBV6-5	TRBJ1-1	CASWGGDLIEAFF